This T cell receptor (beta chain) appears in the sequencing data of a study of blood T cell repertoires in COVID-19. Germline CDR1 SGHAT, CDR2 FQNNGV. V lost 4 bases, J lost 3 bases, and 16 bases lay in between. The CDR3 loop spans 15 amino acids. Assay: immunoSEQ multiplex PCR; the TCRdb copy retains only in-frame clones and omits some. Of about 160,000 clones in the sample, around 86% were seen once. The V call is TRBV11-2, the J call TRBJ2-7, with D perhaps matching TRBD2 (6 bases). The sample comprised peripheral blood. The receptor was derived from a man aged 60 to 75 with COVID-19, enrolled during active disease. The DNA for the CDR3 is TGTGCCAGCAGCTCCCCAACAGGAGGGAACTACGAGCAGTACTTC. Amino acids: CASSSPTGGNYEQYF.